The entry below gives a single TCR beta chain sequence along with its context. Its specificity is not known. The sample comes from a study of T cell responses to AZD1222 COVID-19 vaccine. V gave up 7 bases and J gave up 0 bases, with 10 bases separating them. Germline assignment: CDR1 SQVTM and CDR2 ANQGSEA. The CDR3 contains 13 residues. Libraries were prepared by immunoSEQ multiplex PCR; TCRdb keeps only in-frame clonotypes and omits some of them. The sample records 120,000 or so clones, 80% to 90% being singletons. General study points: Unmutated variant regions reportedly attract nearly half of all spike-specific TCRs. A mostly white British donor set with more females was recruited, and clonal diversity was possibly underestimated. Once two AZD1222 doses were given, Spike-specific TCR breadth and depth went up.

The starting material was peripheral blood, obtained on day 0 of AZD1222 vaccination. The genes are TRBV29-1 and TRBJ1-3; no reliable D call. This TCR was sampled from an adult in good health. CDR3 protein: CSARTFSGNTIYF. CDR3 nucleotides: TGCAGCGCCCGCACCTTCTCTGGAAACACCATATATTTT.